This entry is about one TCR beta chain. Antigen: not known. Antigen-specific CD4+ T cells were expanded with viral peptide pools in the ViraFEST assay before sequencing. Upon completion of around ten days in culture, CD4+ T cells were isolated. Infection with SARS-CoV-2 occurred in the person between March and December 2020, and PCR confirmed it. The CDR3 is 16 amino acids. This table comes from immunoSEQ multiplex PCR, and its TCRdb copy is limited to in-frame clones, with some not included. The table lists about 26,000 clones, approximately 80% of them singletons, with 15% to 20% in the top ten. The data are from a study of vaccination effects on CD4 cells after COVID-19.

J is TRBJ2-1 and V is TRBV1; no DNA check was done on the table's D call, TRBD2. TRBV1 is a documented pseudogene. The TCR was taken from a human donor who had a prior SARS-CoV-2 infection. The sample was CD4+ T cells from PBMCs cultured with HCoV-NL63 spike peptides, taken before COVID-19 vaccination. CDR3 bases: TGCACCAGCAGCTCACGGGGACTAGCGGGAGGCGGTGAGCAGTTCTTC. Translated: CTSSSRGLAGGGEQFF.